These 4 T cell receptor beta chains originate from one sample sequenced in a study of T-cell reconstitution after alpha-beta-depleted transplantation in children. The authors prepared the TCRbeta library with unique molecular identifiers. TCRdb reprocessed the PCR reads via MiXCR and lists one record per CDR3 protein. The sample has about 580,000 distinct CDR3 sequences, around 23% seen once. This specimen was PBMCs, mostly from graft donor cells, taken 360 days after TCRalphabeta/CD19-depleted stem cell transplant. The origin of the receptors is a boy younger than two who had a stem cell transplant for acute myeloid leukemia, so the T cells may come from the graft donor.

DNA for the CDR3: TGCGCCAGCAGCCAAGATAGGCCACCAACCACAGATACGCAGTATTTT. Its translation is CASSQDRPPTTDTQYF. The chain carries TRBV4-3 and TRBJ2-3; D gene ambiguous. Trimming removed 0 bases at V and 2 bases at J, with 12 bases between. This CDR3 is 16 amino acids long. The germline gives CDR1 LGHNA, CDR2 YSLEER.

This clonotype was seen at least ten times. The chain couples TRBV20-1 to TRBJ2-5; tentative D call: TRBD1 (6 bases). The CDR3 is made up of 14 amino acids. The V and J ends lost 5 bases and 1 base respectively, with 14 bases between them. Germline V gene sequence: CDR1 DFQATT, CDR2 SNEGSKA (reference sequence). CDR3 bases: TGCAGTGCTGGATGGGGACAAATCCAAGAGACCCAGTACTTC. Translating it yields CSAGWGQIQETQYF.

In this sample, this clonotype turned up a few times. This rearrangement joins TRBV20-1 to TRBJ2-7; the match to TRBD2 covers 13 bases. Germline V lookup: CDR1 DFQATT, CDR2 SNEGSKA (reference sequence). V lost 1 base and J lost 2; bases outside the gene matches: 2. The CDR3 is 15 residues long. As DNA, the CDR3 is TGCAGTGCTAGAGGACTAGCGGGGGGAACCTACGAGCAGTACTTC. Translation gives CSARGLAGGTYEQYF.

The rearrangement joins TRBV4-1 to TRBJ2-3; D ambiguous. The CDR3 is 15 amino acids. Trimming stripped 1 base from V and 2 bases from J, with 10 bases between. The germline CDR1 and CDR2 sequences are MGHRA and YSYEKL. The chain's CDR3 is CASSQGPGATDTQYF. CDR3 nucleotide sequence: TGCGCCAGCAGCCAAGGGCCCGGAGCCACAGATACGCAGTATTTT.